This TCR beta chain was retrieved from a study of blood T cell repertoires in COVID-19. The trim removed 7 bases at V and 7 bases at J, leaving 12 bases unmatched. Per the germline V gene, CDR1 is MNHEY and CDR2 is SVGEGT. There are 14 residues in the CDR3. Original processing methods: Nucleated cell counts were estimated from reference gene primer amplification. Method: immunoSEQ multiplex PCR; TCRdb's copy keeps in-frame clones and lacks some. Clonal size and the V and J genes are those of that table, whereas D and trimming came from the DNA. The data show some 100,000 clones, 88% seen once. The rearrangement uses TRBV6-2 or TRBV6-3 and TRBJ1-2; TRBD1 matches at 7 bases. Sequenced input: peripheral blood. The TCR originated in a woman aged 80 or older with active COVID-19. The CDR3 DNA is TGTGCCAGCACCCCTCATGACAGGGTATCTGGCTACACCTTC. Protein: CASTPHDRVSGYTF.